Each of the 31 T cell receptor beta chains below was sequenced from the same sample in a study of blood T cell repertoires in COVID-19 (dated by TCRdb to 2018 to 2021). Library preparation employed the immunoSEQ multiplex PCR assay. TCRdb provides this immuneACCESS table in a form limited to in-frame rearrangements. Some clones are lacking; in checked studies, under half of them reflect an unresolved V gene, and why the rest are absent is not known. Counted in this sample were roughly 42,000 clones; roughly 88% of them appeared once. More than 9% of the sample is in the top ten clones. The sequenced sample consisted of peripheral blood. All receptors come from a human donor in a cohort sampled during active COVID-19.

The chain carries TRBV7-9 and TRBJ1-5; TRBD1 might be the D (6 bases). V lost 3 bases and J lost 6, with 9 bases in between. This CDR3 is built from 13 residues. CDR1 and CDR2 from the germline V gene are SEHNR and FQNEAQ (reference sequence). CDR3 residues: CASSFGQFQPQHF. In nucleotides, the CDR3 is TGTGCCAGCAGCTTCGGACAGTTTCAGCCCCAGCATTTT. The full variable domain, its missing parts supplied by reference TRBV7-9 and TRBJ1-5, is DTGVSQNPRHKITKRGQNVTFRCDPISEHNRLYWYRQTLGQGPEFLTYFQNEAQLEKSRLLSDRFSAERPKGSFSTLEIQRTEQGDSAMYLCASSFGQFQPQHFGDGTRLSIL.

The chain recombines TRBV7-2 with TRBJ2-3; D possibly corresponds to TRBD1 (6 bases). V lost 1 base and J 2 bases, leaving 10 bases between the germline ends. The CDR3 runs to 15 residues. Germline values: CDR1 SGHTA, CDR2 FQGNSA. CDR3: CASSLEGVLTDTQYF. In DNA form, the CDR3 reads TGTGCCAGCAGCTTAGAGGGGGTCCTCACAGATACGCAGTATTTT. The variable domain in full, with the rest retrieved from reference TRBV7-2 and TRBJ2-3, is GAGVSQSPSNKVTEKGKDVELRCDPISGHTALYWYRQSLGQGLEFLIYFQGNSAPDKSGLPSDRFSAERTGGSVSTLTIQRTQQEDSAVYLCASSLEGVLTDTQYFGPGTRLTVL.

The J gene is TRBJ2-3, the V gene TRBV5-1, with a possible D match to TRBD2 (6 bases). Trimming took 3 bases from V and 0 from J, leaving 11 bases between them. CDR3 size: 15 residues. Germline V gene sequence: CDR1 SGHRS, CDR2 YFSETQ. Here the CDR3 reads CASSSRTTSTDTQYF. In nucleotides, the CDR3 is TGCGCCAGCAGCTCTAGGACTACTAGCACAGATACGCAGTATTTT.

The chain is built from TRBV5-4 and TRBJ2-5; D is perhaps TRBD1 (5 bases). CDR3 length: 15 residues. Germline-derived CDR1 and CDR2 are SGHNT and YYREEE (reference sequence). V was trimmed by 2 bases and J by 2 bases, leaving 13 bases between them. The CDR3 reads CASSLGASTQETQYF. In DNA form, the CDR3 reads TGTGCCAGCAGCTTAGGGGCCAGTACTCAAGAGACCCAGTACTTC.

This chain links TRBV4-3 with TRBJ2-3, with TRBD1 matching 10 bases. With 4 bases clipped from V and 1 base from J, the junction kept 5 bases outside the gene matches. CDR1 is LGHNA, CDR2 YSLEER, per germline. The CDR3 extends over 16 amino acids. CDR3 residues: CASSLGQGRGTDTQYF. As DNA, the CDR3 is TGCGCCAGCAGCCTGGGACAGGGGAGGGGCACAGATACGCAGTATTTT.

The chain is built from TRBV2 and TRBJ1-5, with a possible D match to TRBD1 (5 bases). Trimming left V 0 bases short and J 6 bases short, with 12 bases between. This CDR3 is built from 15 residues. Germline CDR1 SNHLY, CDR2 FYNNEI. The chain's CDR3 is CASSEAGGSFQPQHF. In nucleotides, the CDR3 is TGTGCCAGCAGTGAAGCGGGGGGATCTTTTCAGCCCCAGCATTTT.

The genes are TRBV6-5 and TRBJ1-2; D unclear. Germline CDR1 and CDR2: MNHEY and SVGAGI. This CDR3 has 13 residues. V lost 6 bases, J lost 0 bases, and 8 bases lay in between. CDR3 sequence: CASSRQANYGYTF. The CDR3 DNA is TGTGCCAGCAGCCGACAAGCTAACTATGGCTACACCTTC.

CDR3 amino acids: CASSQDLGQGQETQYF. The CDR3 DNA follows: TGTGCCAGCAGCCAAGATTTGGGACAGGGTCAAGAGACCCAGTACTTC. The rearrangement joins TRBV3-1 (or the pseudogene TRBV3-2) to TRBJ2-5, with 9 positions matching TRBD1. There are 16 residues in the CDR3. Germline V gives CDR1 LGHDT, CDR2 YNNKEL (reference sequence). Trimming took 0 bases from V and 2 from J; bases not matched to a gene: 4.

In its sample, this clone was seen once. The genes are TRBV19 and TRBJ2-5; 9 bases map to TRBD1. In germline, CDR1 is LNHDA, CDR2 SQIVND (reference sequence). After removal of 5 bases from V and 5 bases from J, the junction contained 9 bases not matched to a gene. The CDR3 length is 15 residues. The CDR3 loop reads CASSWSGGQGETQYF. The CDR3 coding sequence is TGTGCCAGTAGTTGGTCGGGCGGACAGGGGGAGACCCAGTACTTC.

The J gene is TRBJ1-4, the V gene TRBV28, with 8 bases that match TRBD1. The germline gives CDR1 MDHEN, CDR2 SYDVKM. The ends lost 4 bases at V and 2 bases at J; junction bases unmatched: 3. The CDR3 has 15 amino acids. CDR3 nucleotide sequence: TGTGCCAGCAGTTCATACAGGGGGACTAATGAAAAACTGTTTTTT. Its protein product is CASSSYRGTNEKLFF.

J is TRBJ1-1 and V is TRBV10-2; D possibly corresponds to TRBD1 (5 bases). The CDR3 has 13 residues. The V gene's germline CDR1 is WSHSY and CDR2 SAAADI. The V end lost 4 bases, the J end lost 1 base, and 7 bases lay between the germline ends. In DNA form, the CDR3 reads TGCGCCAGCAGTGCGCAGGGGAACACTGAAGCTTTCTTT. Its protein product is CASSAQGNTEAFF.

The V call is TRBV3-1 (or the pseudogene TRBV3-2), the J call TRBJ2-7; D remains ambiguous. Germline CDR1 reads LGHDT; CDR2 reads YNNKEL (reference sequence). This CDR3 spans 15 amino acids. Deletions cut 1 base from V and 2 bases from J, with 12 bases between. The CDR3 loop is CASSQGEVSTYEQYF. CDR3 coding DNA: TGTGCCAGCAGCCAAGGAGAGGTATCAACCTACGAGCAGTACTTC.

This chain links TRBV5-6 with TRBJ2-7, with 12 bases that match TRBD1. Germline CDR1 SGHDT, CDR2 YYEEEE. The CDR3 sequence is 14 residues long. With V trimmed by 4 bases and J by 6 bases, 5 bases remained unmatched. The DNA for the CDR3 is TGTGCCAGCAGCCTGGGACAGGGGGCGAGCGAGCAGTACTTC. Translating it yields CASSLGQGASEQYF.

V is TRBV2 and J is TRBJ2-1; 8 positions match TRBD1. V was pared by 10 bases and J by 6 bases, with 11 bases of the junction left unmatched. This CDR3 has 14 amino acids. Germline-derived CDR1 and CDR2 are SNHLY and FYNNEI. The CDR3 region is CATSRTGSLNEQFF. The CDR3 DNA follows: TGTGCCACCTCCCGGACAGGGTCCCTCAATGAGCAGTTCTTC.

V is TRBV9 and J is TRBJ2-2, with TRBD1 as a possible D gene (6 bases). The CDR3 is made up of 16 amino acids. Between the trimmed V and J ends, which lost 0 bases and 7 bases, there was a span of 16 bases. Germline CDR1 and CDR2: SGDLS and YYNGEE. CDR3 nucleotides: TGTGCCAGCAGCGTAGGATTGGGGGCTTTGAGCGGGGAGCTGTTTTTT. This codes for CASSVGLGALSGELFF.

This clone was recorded only once. This chain connects TRBV10-3 to TRBJ2-6; TRBD1 agrees at 9 bases. The CDR3 is 16 amino acids. CDR1 is ENHRY and CDR2 is SYGVKD in the germline V gene. The trim removed 11 bases at V and 1 base at J, leaving 9 bases unmatched. The CDR3, as DNA: TGTGCCGTCTCCGGGACAGGGCTATCTGGGGCCAACGTCCTGACTTTC. This sequence encodes CAVSGTGLSGANVLTF.

The V call is TRBV7-9, the J call TRBJ2-7, with D possibly TRBD1 on 5 matching bases. The CDR3 extends over 14 amino acids. V was cut by 5 bases and J by 3 bases, with 14 bases left in between. Germline V gene lookup returns CDR1 SEHNR and CDR2 FQNEAQ (reference sequence). In DNA form, the CDR3 reads TGTGCCAGCAGCCCGACAGCCCCTTACTACGAGCAGTACTTC. The encoded protein is CASSPTAPYYEQYF.

V usage is TRBV18 and J usage is TRBJ2-7; TRBD2 is a possible D gene (5 bases). Deletions cut 2 bases from V and 0 bases from J, with 14 bases between. CDR3 length: 16 residues. In germline, CDR1 is KGHSH, CDR2 LQKENI. The CDR3 reads CASSPGAGMGSYEQYF. The CDR3 region has the DNA TGTGCCAGCTCACCAGGAGCCGGGATGGGCTCCTACGAGCAGTACTTC.

The chain uses TRBV6-1 and TRBJ2-1; TRBD2 might be the D (6 bases). Germline V gene sequence: CDR1 MNHNS, CDR2 SASEGT. The V and J ends lost 3 bases and 2 bases respectively, with 11 bases between them. This CDR3 spans 15 amino acids. This chain's CDR3 is CASSEMTRPYNEQFF. In DNA, the CDR3 is TGTGCCAGCAGTGAGATGACTAGACCCTACAATGAGCAGTTCTTC.

V gene TRBV28 combines with J gene TRBJ2-2, with D tentatively TRBD1 (5 bases). CDR1 is MDHEN, CDR2 SYDVKM, per germline. There are 12 residues in the CDR3. Trimming removed 6 bases from V and 6 bases from J, with 8 bases in between. The CDR3 DNA reads as TGTGCCAGCAGAGAAGGGGCCGGGGAGCTGTTTTTT. Translated: CASREGAGELFF.

The chain has TRBV10-3 and TRBJ1-3, with 9 positions matching TRBD1. Germline assignment: CDR1 ENHRY and CDR2 SYGVKD. This CDR3 is 19 amino acids long. Trimming cost V 4 bases and J 1 base; bases outside gene matches: 14. The CDR3 loop reads CAISVGTGGAGLSGNTIYF. The CDR3 DNA follows: TGTGCCATCAGTGTTGGCACAGGGGGCGCAGGACTGTCTGGAAACACCATATATTTT.

The chain is built from TRBV19 and TRBJ1-1; D is uncertain. V was clipped by 11 bases and J by 1 base, with 20 bases between them. This CDR3 region has 15 residues. CDR1 LNHDA and CDR2 SQIVND come from the germline V gene (reference sequence). The CDR3 coding sequence is TGTGCCTCTACTCGGGTAGCAAAAGGGAACACTGAAGCTTTCTTT. It specifies CASTRVAKGNTEAFF. Full variable domain (remainder filled in from reference TRBV19 and TRBJ1-1): DGGITQSPKYLFRKEGQNVTLSCEQNLNHDAMYWYRQDPGQGLRLIYYSQIVNDFQKGDIAEGYSVSREKKESFPLTVTSAQKNPTAFYLCASTRVAKGNTEAFFGQGTRLTVV.

With regard to this clone: Other nucleotide sequences from this sample produce the same CDR3. The chain couples TRBV12-3 or TRBV12-4 to TRBJ1-5; possibly TRBD1 for D (6 bases). The V gene lost 6 bases and the J gene lost 4 bases, with 7 bases spanning the gap. The CDR3 spans 12 residues. The CDR3 spells CASRQGNQPQHF. The CDR3, as DNA: TGTGCCAGCAGACAGGGAAATCAGCCCCAGCATTTT.

V usage is TRBV6-1 and J usage is TRBJ1-5; D uncertain. Germline CDR1 and CDR2: MNHNS and SASEGT. V was shortened by 0 bases and J by 13 bases, with 10 bases between the two germline ends. This CDR3 is built from 12 residues. The CDR3 nucleotides read TGTGCCAGCAGTGAAGCGGGCCAGAGACAGCATTTT. Translating gives CASSEAGQRQHF.

This clone was found once. The CDR3 reads CASSKETGEAFF. The CDR3 DNA sequence: TGTGCCAGTAGTAAAGAGACAGGAGAAGCTTTCTTT. V is TRBV19 and J is TRBJ1-1; possible D gene TRBD1, 6 bases. CDR3 length equals 12 residues. Germline lookup yields CDR1 LNHDA and CDR2 SQIVND (reference sequence). V was trimmed by 4 bases and J by 8 bases, leaving 11 bases between them.

The chain has TRBV7-6 and TRBJ2-5; D uncertain. The germline gives CDR1 SGHVS, CDR2 FNYEAQ. The CDR3 length is 13 residues. V was pared by 5 bases and J by 4 bases, with 11 bases between. The CDR3 region has the DNA TGTGCCAGCAGCGGCCCCCTCCGAGAGACCCAGTACTTC. It encodes CASSGPLRETQYF.

The J gene is TRBJ2-1, the V gene TRBV28; a weak D match, TRBD2 (5 bases). Deletions cut 7 bases from V and 8 bases from J, with 27 bases between. CDR1 is MDHEN and CDR2 is SYDVKM in the germline V gene. This CDR3 comprises 17 residues. CDR3 sequence: CASIPSRGSHQMDEQFF. The CDR3, as DNA: TGTGCCAGCATCCCGTCTCGGGGATCCCACCAGATGGATGAGCAGTTCTTC.

J is TRBJ1-4 and V is TRBV5-1; TRBD1 matches 8 bases. The CDR3 runs 15 residues. The junction had 10 bases not matched to a gene; V was cut back by 4 bases and J by 8 bases. Germline CDR1 and CDR2: SGHRS and YFSETQ. CDR3 region: CASSPATGAREKLFF. In nucleotides, the CDR3 is TGCGCCAGCAGCCCCGCGACAGGGGCGAGGGAAAAACTGTTTTTT.

This chain uses TRBV6-1 with TRBJ2-1; 16 bases fit TRBD2. Germline CDR1 MNHNS, CDR2 SASEGT. Germline trimming cut 0 bases from V and 9 bases from J; bases unmatched to any gene: 2. The CDR3 is 16 amino acids. The CDR3 nucleotides are TGTGCCAGCAGTGAAGCGGGACTAGCGGGGGGGACTGAGCAGTTCTTC. It translates to CASSEAGLAGGTEQFF.

The chain combines TRBV19 with TRBJ1-6, with D possibly matching TRBD1 (5 bases). CDR1 is LNHDA and CDR2 is SQIVND in the germline V gene (reference sequence). V was shortened by 7 bases and J by 6 bases, with 13 bases between the two germline ends. The CDR3 contains 14 residues. The CDR3: CASNPPGGNSPLHF. CDR3 nucleotides: TGTGCCAGTAATCCGCCCGGGGGTAATTCACCCCTCCACTTT.

This chain connects TRBV11-1 to TRBJ2-1, with a possible D match to TRBD1 (5 bases). The germline CDR1 and CDR2 sequences are SGHAT and FQDESV (reference sequence). The CDR3 consists of 15 residues. V was cut by 1 base and J by 2 bases, with 9 bases left in between. CDR3 bases: TGTGCCAGCAGCTTAGGGGGCCCAGCCTACAATGAGCAGTTCTTC. It encodes CASSLGGPAYNEQFF.